This TCR beta chain was sequenced during a study of cytomegalovirus exposure and HLA in healthy donors. With 60 Vbeta and 13 Jbeta primers, the PCR was carried out. Original analysis: An analysis performed later counted about 80 million unique TCR beta chains (around 10 million of them shared). TCRdb keeps only in-frame clones here, not all; method: immunoSEQ multiplex PCR. Clonal size and the V and J genes are those of that table, whereas D and trimming came from the DNA. The sample table sets out about 55,000 clones. This CDR3 comprises 15 residues. The V gene end was trimmed by 5 bases and the J gene end by 1 base; junction bases not matched to a gene: 6. Germline loops: CDR1 SGHTA, CDR2 FQGNSA. Study observations and caveats: CMV antigen specificity was confirmed in vitro for a few CMV-associated chains. The majority of CMV-associated TCR beta chains were reported as apparently HLA-restricted in a later analysis.

Comment on this clone: The antigen remains unidentified.

The V call is TRBV7-2, the J call TRBJ1-1; 8 nucleotides match TRBD1. The TCR was taken from a man aged 50-60 years in good health and CMV-seropositive. Sequencing was performed on PBMCs. CDR3: CASSLLGTGNTEAFF. The CDR3 coding sequence is TGTGCCAGCAGCCTACTTGGGACAGGGAACACTGAAGCTTTCTTT.